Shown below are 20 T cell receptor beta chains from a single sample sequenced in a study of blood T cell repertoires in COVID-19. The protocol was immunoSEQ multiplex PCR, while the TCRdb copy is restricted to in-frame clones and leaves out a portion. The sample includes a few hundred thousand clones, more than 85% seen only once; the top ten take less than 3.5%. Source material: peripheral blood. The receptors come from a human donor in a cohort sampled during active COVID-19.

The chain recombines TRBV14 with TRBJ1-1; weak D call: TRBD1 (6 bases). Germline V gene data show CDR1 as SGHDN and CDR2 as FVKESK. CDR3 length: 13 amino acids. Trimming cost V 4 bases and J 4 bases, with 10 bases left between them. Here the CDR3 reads CASSRQQGTEAFF. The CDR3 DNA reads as TGTGCCAGCAGCCGACAACAGGGCACTGAAGCTTTCTTT.

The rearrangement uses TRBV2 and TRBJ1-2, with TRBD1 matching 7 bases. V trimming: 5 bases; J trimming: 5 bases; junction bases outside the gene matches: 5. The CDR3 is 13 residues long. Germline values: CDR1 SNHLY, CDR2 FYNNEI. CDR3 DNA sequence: TGTGCCAGCAGTTCGGCGACAGGGTATGGCTACACCTTC. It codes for CASSSATGYGYTF.

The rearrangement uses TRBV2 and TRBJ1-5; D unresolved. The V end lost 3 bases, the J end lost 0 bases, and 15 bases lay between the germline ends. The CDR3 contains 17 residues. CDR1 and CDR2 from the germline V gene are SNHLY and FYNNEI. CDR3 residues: CASSERLEGGSNQPQHF. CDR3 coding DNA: TGTGCCAGCAGTGAGAGGTTAGAGGGAGGTAGCAATCAGCCCCAGCATTTT.

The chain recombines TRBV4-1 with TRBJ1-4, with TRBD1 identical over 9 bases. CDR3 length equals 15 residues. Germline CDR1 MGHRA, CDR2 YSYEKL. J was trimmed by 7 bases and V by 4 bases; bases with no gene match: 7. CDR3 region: CASSLRDREAEKLFF. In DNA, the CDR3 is TGCGCCAGCAGCCTCCGGGACAGGGAGGCTGAAAAACTGTTTTTT.

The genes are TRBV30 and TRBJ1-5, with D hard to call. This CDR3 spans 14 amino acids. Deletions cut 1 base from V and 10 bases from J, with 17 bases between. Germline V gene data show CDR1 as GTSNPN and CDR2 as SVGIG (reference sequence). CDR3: CAWSGGLESEPQHF. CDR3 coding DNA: TGTGCCTGGAGTGGCGGACTGGAATCAGAACCCCAGCATTTT. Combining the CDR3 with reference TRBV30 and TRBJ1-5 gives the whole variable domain SQTIHQWPATLVQPVGSPLSLECTVEGTSNPNLYWYRQAAGRGLQLLFYSVGIGQISSEVPQNLSASRPQDRQFILSSKKLLLSDSGFYLCAWSGGLESEPQHFGDGTRLSIL.

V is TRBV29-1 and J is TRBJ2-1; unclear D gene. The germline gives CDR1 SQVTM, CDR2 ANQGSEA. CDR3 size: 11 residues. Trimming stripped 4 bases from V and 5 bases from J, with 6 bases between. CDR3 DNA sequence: TGCAGCGTTGGTCCAAACAATGAGCAGTTCTTC. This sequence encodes CSVGPNNEQFF.

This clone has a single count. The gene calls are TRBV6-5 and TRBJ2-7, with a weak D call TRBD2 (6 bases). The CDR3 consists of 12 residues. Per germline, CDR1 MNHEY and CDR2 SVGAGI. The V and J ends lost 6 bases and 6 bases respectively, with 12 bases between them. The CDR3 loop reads CASRRLEGEQYF. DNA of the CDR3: TGTGCCAGCAGAAGACTAGAGGGCGAGCAGTACTTC.

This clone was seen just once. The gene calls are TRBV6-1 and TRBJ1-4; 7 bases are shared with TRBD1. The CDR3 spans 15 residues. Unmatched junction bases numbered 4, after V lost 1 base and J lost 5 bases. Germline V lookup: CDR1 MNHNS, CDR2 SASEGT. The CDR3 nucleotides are TGTGCCAGCAGTGAAGAGGGGGCGGGAAATGAAAAACTGTTTTTT. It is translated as CASSEEGAGNEKLFF.

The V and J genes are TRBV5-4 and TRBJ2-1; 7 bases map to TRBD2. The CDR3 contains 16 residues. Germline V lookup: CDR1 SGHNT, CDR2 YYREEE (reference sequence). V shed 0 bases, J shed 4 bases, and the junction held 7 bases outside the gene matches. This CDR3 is CASSLGKASGYNEQFF. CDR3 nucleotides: TGTGCCAGCAGCTTGGGTAAGGCTAGCGGATACAATGAGCAGTTCTTC.

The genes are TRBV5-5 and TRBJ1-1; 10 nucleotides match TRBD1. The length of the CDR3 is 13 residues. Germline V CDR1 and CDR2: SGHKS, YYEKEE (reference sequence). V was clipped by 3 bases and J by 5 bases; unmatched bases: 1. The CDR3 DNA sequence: TGTGCCAGCAGCTGGACAGGGGGGACTGAAGCTTTCTTT. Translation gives CASSWTGGTEAFF.

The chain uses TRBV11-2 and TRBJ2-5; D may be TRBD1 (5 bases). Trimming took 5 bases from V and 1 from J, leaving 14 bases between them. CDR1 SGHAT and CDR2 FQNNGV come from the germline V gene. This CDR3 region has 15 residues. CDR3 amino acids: CASSPRTRFQETQYF. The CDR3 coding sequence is TGTGCCAGCAGCCCGCGGACAAGATTCCAAGAGACCCAGTACTTC.

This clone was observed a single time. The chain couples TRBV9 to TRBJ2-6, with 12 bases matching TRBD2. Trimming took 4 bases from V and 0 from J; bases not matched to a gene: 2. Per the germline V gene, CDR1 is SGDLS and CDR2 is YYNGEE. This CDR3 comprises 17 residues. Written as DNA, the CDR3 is TGTGCCAGCAGCCAGACTAGCGGGGGCTCTGGGGCCAACGTCCTGACTTTC. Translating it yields CASSQTSGGSGANVLTF. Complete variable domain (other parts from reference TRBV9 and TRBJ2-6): DSGVTQTPKHLITATGQRVTLRCSPRSGDLSVYWYQQSLDQGLQFLIQYYNGEERAKGNILERFSAQQFPDLHSELNLSSLELGDSALYFCASSQTSGGSGANVLTFGAGSRLTVL.

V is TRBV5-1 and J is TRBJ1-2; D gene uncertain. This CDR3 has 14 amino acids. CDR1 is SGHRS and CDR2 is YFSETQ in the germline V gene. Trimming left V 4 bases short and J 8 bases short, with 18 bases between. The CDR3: CASSLPNPVRGYTF. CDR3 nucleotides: TGCGCCAGCAGCCTTCCAAACCCCGTCAGGGGCTACACCTTC.

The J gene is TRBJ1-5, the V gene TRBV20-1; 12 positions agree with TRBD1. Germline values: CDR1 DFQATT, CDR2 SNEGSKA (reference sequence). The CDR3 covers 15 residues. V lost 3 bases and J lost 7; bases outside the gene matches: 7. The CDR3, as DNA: TGCAGTGCTAGTCCGGGACAGGGGGCCCGCCAGCCCCAGCATTTT. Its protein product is CSASPGQGARQPQHF.

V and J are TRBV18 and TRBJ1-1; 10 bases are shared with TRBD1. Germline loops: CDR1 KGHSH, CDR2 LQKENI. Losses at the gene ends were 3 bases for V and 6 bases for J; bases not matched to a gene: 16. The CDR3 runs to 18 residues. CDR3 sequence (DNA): TGTGCCAGCTCACCGGGATGGAGGGACAGGGGCCGAGGGGCTGAAGCTTTCTTT. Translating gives CASSPGWRDRGRGAEAFF.

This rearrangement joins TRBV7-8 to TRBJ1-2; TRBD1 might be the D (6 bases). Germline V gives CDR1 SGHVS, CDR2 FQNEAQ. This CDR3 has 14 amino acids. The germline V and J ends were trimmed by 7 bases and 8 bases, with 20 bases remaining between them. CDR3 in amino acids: CASTSWQGREGYTF. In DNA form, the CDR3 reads TGTGCCAGCACCTCTTGGCAGGGGAGGGAAGGCTACACCTTC.

CDR3 in amino acids: CASSQGTGDTEAFF. The DNA of the CDR3 is TGTGCCAGCTCACAGGGGACAGGGGACACTGAAGCTTTCTTT. This chain links TRBV18 with TRBJ1-1; 10 bases map to TRBD1. This CDR3 region has 14 residues. In germline, CDR1 is KGHSH, CDR2 LQKENI. V shed 4 bases and J 3 bases; nucleotides not matched to a gene: 2.

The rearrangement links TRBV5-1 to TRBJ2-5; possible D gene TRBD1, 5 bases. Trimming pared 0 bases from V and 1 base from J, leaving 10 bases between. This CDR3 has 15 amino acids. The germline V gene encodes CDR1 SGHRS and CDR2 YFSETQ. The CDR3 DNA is TGCGCCAGCAGCTTGGATATGACAGTCCAAGAGACCCAGTACTTC. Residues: CASSLDMTVQETQYF.

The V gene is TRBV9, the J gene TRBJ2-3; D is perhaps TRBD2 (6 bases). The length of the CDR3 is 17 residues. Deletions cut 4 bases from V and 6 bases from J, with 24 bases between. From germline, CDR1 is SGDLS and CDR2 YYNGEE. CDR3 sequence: CASSSSGLAGFSDTQYF. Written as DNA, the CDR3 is TGTGCCAGCAGCTCCAGTGGTTTGGCGGGGTTTTCGGATACGCAGTATTTT.

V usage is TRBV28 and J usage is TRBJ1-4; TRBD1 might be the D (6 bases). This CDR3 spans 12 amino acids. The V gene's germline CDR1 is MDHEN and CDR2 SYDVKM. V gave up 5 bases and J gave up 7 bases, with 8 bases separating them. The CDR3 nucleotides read TGTGCCAGCAGTACAGGGCTTGAAAAACTGTTTTTT. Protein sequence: CASSTGLEKLFF. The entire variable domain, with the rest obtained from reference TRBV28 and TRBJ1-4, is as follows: DVKVTQSSRYLVKRTGEKVFLECVQDMDHENMFWYRQDPGLGLRLIYFSYDVKMKEKGDIPEGYSVSREKKERFSLILESASTNQTSMYLCASSTGLEKLFFGSGTQLSVL.